This T cell receptor (beta chain) derives from a study of blood T cell repertoires in COVID-19. Study at large: Sites in the United States, Italy and Spain provided acute and convalescent COVID-19 samples. Sources were T cells, B-cell-depleted T cells, or PBMCs; the material itself was cDNA or gDNA.

How the authors handled the data: Estimation of nucleated cell counts relied on the amplification of reference gene primers. Produced via immunoSEQ multiplex PCR; TCRdb's table is partial and in-frame only. From that table come the V and J calls and clone size; the DNA was used to work out D and trimming. The top ten hold 20% to 30% of the sample, which has around 21,000 clones, about nine tenths seen once. CDR3 length: 15 amino acids. Per the germline V gene, CDR1 is SGHNT and CDR2 is YENEEA. The trim removed 5 bases at V and 7 bases at J, leaving 11 bases unmatched. This clonotype was obtained from a human donor with active COVID-19. The donor label of this sample is uncertain. The chain has TRBV11-3 and TRBJ2-1, with 7 bases fitting TRBD2. The specimen was peripheral blood. As DNA, the CDR3 is TGTGCCAGCAGCCCTTTTGCGGGAGCTGCTAATGAGCAGTTCTTC. This gives the protein CASSPFAGAANEQFF.